Listed below are T cell receptor beta chains from one sample, sequenced in a study of control samples from healthy donors and cancer patients. Clones were sequenced by immunoSEQ multiplex PCR, and TCRdb holds only the in-frame ones, with some missing. The data hold about 130,000 clones, with approximately 90% observed a single time. The sample was blood. The origin of the receptors is a man aged 50 to 60 in good health. CDR3s leave out the opening cysteine and the closing phenylalanine or tryptophan.

J gene,CDR3 length,V gene,CDR3 protein
TRBJ1-4,13,TRBV4-2,ASSQAGRGHEKLF
TRBJ1-2,11,TRBV28,ASRIQGDYGYT
TRBJ2-7,10,TRBV3-1/TRBV3-2,ASSQDGREQY
TRBJ1-6,13,TRBV4-1,ASSQDWTYNSPLH
TRBJ2-7,15,TRBV7-6,ASSLTPGLGISYEQY
TRBJ2-7,12,TRBV5-4,ASSLVGGSYEQY
TRBJ2-7,12,TRBV24-1,ATSDTRRSYEQY
TRBJ2-7,12,TRBV6-1,ASSDQQGFYEQY
TRBJ1-2,11,TRBV15,ATSSITEHGYT
TRBJ1-5,12,TRBV15,ATKHPDSNQPQH
TRBJ1-3,14,TRBV6-6,ASSGLTGRSGNTIY
TRBJ1-1,11,TRBV28,ASITGVNTEAF
TRBJ2-1,13,TRBV30,AWSPPSGGYNEQF
TRBJ1-2,13,TRBV6-6,ASINGAGGDYGYT
TRBJ1-6,14,TRBV5-4,ASSSDGEANTSPLH
TRBJ1-5,13,TRBV28,ASSSDRGGGQPQH
TRBJ2-3,12,TRBV5-1,ASSPAGDTDTQY
TRBJ1-5,13,TRBV15,ATSRVQGPNQPQH
TRBJ2-5,12,TRBV2,ASRIQAGQETQY
TRBJ2-1,15,TRBV5-1,ASSSLTSGGSYNEQF
TRBJ1-1,11,TRBV18,ASSPGGNTEAF
TRBJ2-3,18,TRBV27,ASSLSPLATAGGQADTQY
TRBJ1-2,10,TRBV28,ASSFTGYGYT
TRBJ2-2,13,TRBV5-1,ASTRSRPNTGELF
TRBJ1-2,16,TRBV28,ASSFRGGSTGVEYGYT
TRBJ2-6,14,TRBV5-1,ASSPGTGPGANVLT
TRBJ1-2,11,TRBV5-1,ASSYGQGEGYT
TRBJ1-2,13,TRBV9,ASSVGKGSNYGYT
TRBJ1-5,14,TRBV7-2,ASSPRSYGSNQPQH
TRBJ1-2,12,TRBV2,ASNAEGPHYGYT
TRBJ2-3,13,TRBV11-3,ASSLGAGAEDTQY
TRBJ2-2,14,TRBV28,ASRLAGGFVTGELF
TRBJ1-3,12,TRBV10-3,AISEEALQGTIY
TRBJ1-5,11,TRBV2,ASGTRERQPQH
TRBJ2-1,13,TRBV4-1,ASSPLGQGFVEQF